Included here is one T cell receptor beta chain sequence, with context. This sample was included in a study of blood T cell repertoires in COVID-19. Across the whole study: The United States, Italy and Spain provided the acute and convalescent COVID-19 samples. From T cells, B-cell-depleted T cells, or PBMCs came the material, which was cDNA or gDNA.

CDR3 length: 15 amino acids. Germline V gene lookup returns CDR1 LNHDA and CDR2 SQIVND (reference sequence). V was clipped by 1 base and J by 4 bases, with 12 bases between them. The authors' processing: Amplification of reference gene primers was used by the study to estimate nucleated cell counts. Only in-frame clones appear in the TCRdb table, and some are missing; sequencing was by immunoSEQ multiplex PCR. That table gives V, J and clone size, and the DNA gave D and trimming. There are approximately 140,000 clones in the sample; around four fifths occur only once, and around 3.1% lies in the top ten.

The sequence was obtained from a woman in her thirties or forties with active or convalescent COVID-19. The chain joins TRBV19 to TRBJ2-3; possibly TRBD1 for D (5 bases). The material sequenced was peripheral blood. This CDR3 is CASSIGRVIADTQYF. In DNA, the CDR3 is TGTGCCAGTAGTATAGGCAGGGTTATAGCAGATACGCAGTATTTT.